The next 13 T cell receptor beta chains were all read from a single sample in a study of blood T cell repertoires in COVID-19. The protocol was immunoSEQ multiplex PCR, while the TCRdb copy is restricted to in-frame clones and leaves out a portion. The sample lists approximately 140,000 clones, about 86% occurring once. Source material: peripheral blood. Every receptor here comes from a woman in her thirties or forties with acute or convalescent COVID-19.

The chain combines TRBV7-6 with TRBJ1-1; D is unclear. Germline-derived CDR1 and CDR2 are SGHVS and FNYEAQ. Trimming took off 4 bases at V and 5 bases at J, with 8 bases between the two ends. The CDR3 is made up of 12 amino acids. DNA for the CDR3: TGTGCCAGCAGCTCCGGAGTAACTGAAGCTTTCTTT. Translated, it gives CASSSGVTEAFF.

Comments on this clone: Additional DNA sequences in this sample encode the identical CDR3. V gene TRBV19 combines with J gene TRBJ1-2; tentative D call: TRBD1 (6 bases). The CDR3 is 13 amino acids. The V and J ends lost 7 bases and 3 bases respectively, with 12 bases between them. Germline CDR1 is LNHDA and CDR2 is SQIVND (reference sequence). This CDR3 is CASKGQMDYGYTF. In nucleotides, the CDR3 is TGTGCCAGTAAGGGACAAATGGACTATGGCTACACCTTC.

The chain recombines TRBV3-1 (or the pseudogene TRBV3-2) with TRBJ2-7; perhaps TRBD1 as D (6 bases). The length of the CDR3 is 13 residues. The germline V gene has CDR1 LGHDT and CDR2 YNNKEL (reference sequence). Trimming removed 4 bases from V and 3 bases from J, with 10 bases in between. The CDR3 DNA sequence: TGTGCCAGCAGCCCGACAGGTTTCTACGAGCAGTACTTC. This gives the protein CASSPTGFYEQYF.

V is TRBV9 and J is TRBJ1-5; TRBD1 agrees at 7 bases. Germline V gene sequence: CDR1 SGDLS, CDR2 YYNGEE. CDR3 size: 15 residues. J gave up 3 bases and V 3 bases, and 6 bases lay outside the gene matches. CDR3: CASSATGLTNQPQHF. The CDR3 region has the DNA TGTGCCAGCAGCGCGACAGGGCTTACCAATCAGCCCCAGCATTTT.

This clone appeared a few times. The chain has TRBV5-4 and TRBJ2-7; 7 bases fit TRBD1. The CDR3 consists of 14 residues. Germline CDR1 SGHNT, CDR2 YYREEE (reference sequence). V trimming: 9 bases; J trimming: 4 bases; junction bases outside the gene matches: 13. The CDR3 reads CATADRSPPYEQYF. For the CDR3, the DNA is TGTGCCACCGCGGACAGGTCCCCCCCATACGAGCAGTACTTC.

This sequence joins TRBV6-2 or TRBV6-3 and TRBJ2-1, with a possible D match to TRBD2 (6 bases). The CDR3 is made up of 15 amino acids. The germline V gene encodes CDR1 MNHEY and CDR2 SVGEGT. V gave up 6 bases and J gave up 9 bases, with 21 bases separating them. The CDR3 coding sequence is TGTGCCAGCAGGTACGGGAGTTCACCCAACGGTGAGCAGTTCTTC. Encoded protein: CASRYGSSPNGEQFF.

CDR3 loop: CASSDSLRQPQHF. In DNA form, the CDR3 reads TGTGCCAGCAGTGACTCACTGAGACAGCCCCAGCATTTT. This rearrangement joins TRBV6-4 to TRBJ1-5; D remains ambiguous. The CDR3 runs to 13 residues. Germline CDR1 MRHNA, CDR2 SNTAGT. Between the trimmed V and J ends, which lost 0 bases and 7 bases, there was a span of 7 bases.

The chain carries TRBV25-1 and TRBJ1-6; D perhaps matches TRBD1 (6 bases). This CDR3 spans 18 amino acids. In germline, CDR1 is MGHDK, CDR2 SYGVNS. The V end lost 2 bases, the J end lost 0 bases, and 14 bases lay between the germline ends. CDR3 loop: CASSEGEGGYSYNSPLHF. As DNA, the CDR3 is TGTGCCAGCAGTGAAGGGGAGGGGGGTTACTCCTATAATTCACCCCTCCACTTT.

The chain employs TRBV5-1 and TRBJ1-2, with 10 bases aligning to TRBD1. V shed 1 base, J shed 6 bases, and the junction held 6 bases outside the gene matches. There are 15 residues in the CDR3. Germline CDR1 and CDR2: SGHRS and YFSETQ. This chain's CDR3 is CASSLRQGARDGYTF. CDR3 DNA sequence: TGCGCCAGCAGCTTGCGACAGGGGGCGCGTGATGGCTACACCTTC. Full variable domain (remainder filled in from reference TRBV5-1 and TRBJ1-2): KAGVTQTPRYLIKTRGQQVTLSCSPISGHRSVSWYQQTPGQGLQFLFEYFSETQRNKGNFPGRFSGRQFSNSRSEMNVSTLELGDSALYLCASSLRQGARDGYTFGSGTRLTVV.

This clone came up once. The rearrangement joins TRBV2 to TRBJ1-1; TRBD1 matches 7 bases. The CDR3 contains 14 residues. The V segment lost 8 bases and the J segment 1 base; nucleotides outside the gene matches: 7. Per the germline V gene, CDR1 is SNHLY and CDR2 is FYNNEI. CDR3: CASGRQGQNTEAFF. Here the CDR3 DNA reads TGTGCCAGCGGGAGACAGGGTCAGAACACTGAAGCTTTCTTT. Supplemented by reference TRBV2 and TRBJ1-1, the full variable domain reads EPEVTQTPSHQVTQMGQEVILRCVPISNHLYFYWYRQILGQKVEFLVSFYNNEISEKSEIFDDQFSVERPDGSNFTLKIRSTKLEDSAMYFCASGRQGQNTEAFFGQGTRLTVV.

The chain is built from TRBV11-2 and TRBJ1-1; TRBD1 aligns across 10 bases. Trimming removed 5 bases from V and 5 bases from J; junction bases left unmatched: 8. CDR3 length equals 15 residues. The germline V gene encodes CDR1 SGHAT and CDR2 FQNNGV. The CDR3 region has the DNA TGTGCCAGCAGCCACGGACAGGGGGAAAGAACTGAAGCTTTCTTT. This codes for CASSHGQGERTEAFF.

V gene TRBV5-4 combines with J gene TRBJ1-1, with a possible D match to TRBD1 (6 bases). This CDR3 has 16 residues. Germline V gene lookup returns CDR1 SGHNT and CDR2 YYREEE (reference sequence). V was shortened by 4 bases and J by 10 bases, with 26 bases between the two germline ends. The CDR3 sequence: CASSHEGGAVYNSAFF. For the CDR3, the DNA is TGTGCCAGCAGCCACGAGGGGGGGGCGGTTTACAATTCAGCTTTCTTT.

This clone was counted a single time. The chain joins TRBV9 to TRBJ1-2; TRBD1 is a possible D gene (5 bases). CDR3 length: 15 amino acids. V was pared by 0 bases and J by 4 bases, with 13 bases between. The germline CDR1 and CDR2 sequences are SGDLS and YYNGEE. The DNA for the CDR3 is TGTGCCAGCAGCGTAGTCCAGGGAAAGGGCTATGGCTACACCTTC. Translation gives CASSVVQGKGYGYTF.